These 21 T cell receptor beta chains were all obtained from the same sample, sequenced in a study of T cell responses to AZD1222 COVID-19 vaccine. The repertoire was sequenced with immunoSEQ multiplex PCR; TCRdb's copy has only in-frame clones and lacks some. In the table there are 100,000 to 140,000 clones, about 85% of which are singletons. The specimen was peripheral blood, collected 28 days after the second AZD1222 dose. The origin of the receptors is an adult who received the AZD1222 COVID-19 vaccine.

The chain joins TRBV5-8 to TRBJ1-5; 11 bases line up with TRBD1. V dropped 4 bases and J dropped 3; count of bases not matched to a gene: 3. CDR1 is SGHTS, CDR2 YDEGEE, per germline. This CDR3 has 15 residues. CDR3 bases: TGTGCCAGCAGCGGGACAGGGGGGTACAATCAGCCCCAGCATTTT. This gives the protein CASSGTGGYNQPQHF.

The rearrangement joins TRBV11-1 to TRBJ2-7; D is tentatively TRBD1 or TRBD2 (7 bases each). The CDR3 consists of 14 residues. The ends were cut back, 5 bases at V and 9 bases at J, with 20 bases in the middle. Germline V gene sequence: CDR1 SGHAT, CDR2 FQDESV (reference sequence). CDR3 in DNA: TGTGCCAGCAGCCCCCAGGGAGGGGGCCAGGGGCAGTACTTC. Translating it yields CASSPQGGGQGQYF.

The chain carries TRBV6-5 and TRBJ2-7; 13 bases fit TRBD2. Germline V gene sequence: CDR1 MNHEY, CDR2 SVGAGI. The J segment lost 3 bases and the V segment lost 5 bases, leaving 4 bases of the junction unmatched. This CDR3 spans 15 amino acids. The CDR3 DNA sequence: TGTGCCAGCAGTAGGACTAGCGGGGGCTTCTACGAGCAGTACTTC. The encoded protein is CASSRTSGGFYEQYF.

V gene TRBV10-3 combines with J gene TRBJ2-7; 9 positions agree with TRBD1. The trim removed 3 bases at V and 4 bases at J, leaving 7 bases unmatched. In germline, CDR1 is ENHRY, CDR2 SYGVKD. This CDR3 has 15 amino acids. CDR3 region: CAISDIGTGLYEQYF. Here the CDR3 DNA reads TGTGCCATCAGTGATATAGGGACAGGGTTGTACGAGCAGTACTTC.

The chain joins TRBV28 to TRBJ1-4; D gene uncertain. Germline V gene sequence: CDR1 MDHEN, CDR2 SYDVKM. Trimming took 2 bases from V and 8 from J, leaving 12 bases between them. The CDR3 consists of 14 residues. CDR3 residues: CASSLVQAREKLFF. The CDR3 DNA sequence: TGTGCCAGCAGTTTAGTTCAAGCTCGGGAAAAACTGTTTTTT.

V and J are TRBV6-1 and TRBJ1-1; no clear D gene. The V end was cut by 3 bases, the J end by 3 bases, with 5 bases between. The germline V gene encodes CDR1 MNHNS and CDR2 SASEGT. The CDR3 covers 12 residues. CDR3 amino acids: CASSELYTEAFF. The DNA of the CDR3 is TGTGCCAGCAGTGAGCTTTACACTGAAGCTTTCTTT.

This chain connects TRBV6-5 to TRBJ1-1; no clear D. The germline gives CDR1 MNHEY, CDR2 SVGAGI. The CDR3 runs to 12 residues. The germline V and J ends were trimmed by 8 bases and 3 bases, with 10 bases remaining between them. CDR3 DNA sequence: TGTGCCAGCCGATACGGGGACACTGAAGCTTTCTTT. This gives the protein CASRYGDTEAFF.

A single count supports this clone. This chain links TRBV6-5 with TRBJ2-1; D perhaps matches TRBD2 (6 bases). The CDR3 is 15 residues long. Germline V gene data show CDR1 as MNHEY and CDR2 as SVGAGI. Deletions cut 2 bases from V and 8 bases from J, with 16 bases between. CDR3 protein: CASSYGGIREDEQFF. DNA of the CDR3: TGTGCCAGCAGTTACGGCGGGATCAGGGAGGATGAGCAGTTCTTC.

The J gene is TRBJ2-7, the V gene TRBV2; D gene ambiguous. CDR1 is SNHLY and CDR2 is FYNNEI in the germline V gene. With 4 bases removed from V and 2 bases from J, the gap between germline ends came to 9 bases. This CDR3 comprises 13 residues. The CDR3 DNA reads as TGTGCCAGCAGTGGGGCACTCCCCTACGAGCAGTACTTC. This codes for CASSGALPYEQYF. The whole variable domain, remainder taken from reference TRBV2 and TRBJ2-7, is EPEVTQTPSHQVTQMGQEVILRCVPISNHLYFYWYRQILGQKVEFLVSFYNNEISEKSEIFDDQFSVERPDGSNFTLKIRSTKLEDSAMYFCASSGALPYEQYFGPGTRLTVT.

The chain carries TRBV19 and TRBJ2-7; D is perhaps TRBD1 or TRBD2 (5 bases each). CDR3 length: 15 amino acids. Trimming pared 6 bases from V and 1 base from J, leaving 16 bases between. Per the germline V gene, CDR1 is LNHDA and CDR2 is SQIVND (reference sequence). For the CDR3, the DNA is TGTGCCAGTAGACCACCGGGACGGACTTCCTACGAGCAGTACTTC. It encodes CASRPPGRTSYEQYF.

This chain joins TRBV6-5 and TRBJ1-1; D gene unclear. The CDR3 covers 16 residues. Trimming stripped 0 bases from V and 1 base from J, with 12 bases between. Germline V gene lookup returns CDR1 MNHEY and CDR2 SVGAGI. The CDR3 DNA reads TGTGCCAGCAGTTACTCCTCGCGGGCCCGGAACACTGAAGCTTTCTTT. This gives the protein CASSYSSRARNTEAFF.

The chain joins TRBV3-1 (or the pseudogene TRBV3-2) to TRBJ1-3; 7 bases agree with TRBD1. V dropped 6 bases and J dropped 3; count of bases not matched to a gene: 8. There are 15 residues in the CDR3. CDR1 and CDR2 (germline): LGHDT, YNNKEL (reference sequence). CDR3 bases: TGTGCCAGCAGACGCGGACAGGCATTTGGAAACACCATATATTTT. It is translated as CASRRGQAFGNTIYF.

Comment on this clone: Other nucleotide sequences from this sample produce the same CDR3. V usage is TRBV5-1 and J usage is TRBJ2-7, with 12 bases identical to TRBD2. Germline-derived CDR1 and CDR2 are SGHRS and YFSETQ. The CDR3 length is 15 residues. After removal of 4 bases from V and 4 bases from J, the junction contained 6 bases not matched to a gene. CDR3: CASSPGLAGTYEQYF. CDR3 DNA: TGCGCCAGCAGCCCGGGACTAGCGGGTACTTACGAGCAGTACTTC.

This clone showed up just a few times. V is TRBV7-9 and J is TRBJ1-1, with D unclear. V gave up 4 bases and J gave up 4 bases, with 7 bases separating them. This CDR3 contains 12 residues. Per the germline V gene, CDR1 is SEHNR and CDR2 is FQNEAQ (reference sequence). This CDR3 is CASSYLATEAFF. Written as DNA, the CDR3 is TGTGCCAGCAGCTATCTGGCCACTGAAGCTTTCTTT.

The chain carries TRBV19 and TRBJ2-2; TRBD1 matches 8 bases. This CDR3 has 19 amino acids. CDR1 is LNHDA and CDR2 is SQIVND in the germline V gene (reference sequence). Trimming at V came to 0 bases and at J to 2 bases, leaving 11 bases not matched to a gene. In nucleotides, the CDR3 is TGTGCCAGTAGTATAGAGGTCGGTAGGACAGGGATAAACACCGGGGAGCTGTTTTTT. As protein: CASSIEVGRTGINTGELFF.

The chain recombines TRBV2 with TRBJ1-4; TRBD1 is a possible D gene (5 bases). This CDR3 contains 16 residues. The germline gives CDR1 SNHLY, CDR2 FYNNEI. Trimming removed 6 bases at V and 1 base at J, with 15 bases between. CDR3 sequence: CASRGEGGRTNEKLFF. The CDR3 DNA is TGTGCCAGCAGAGGGGAGGGTGGCCGAACTAATGAAAAACTGTTTTTT. The variable domain in full, completed from reference TRBV2 and TRBJ1-4, reads EPEVTQTPSHQVTQMGQEVILRCVPISNHLYFYWYRQILGQKVEFLVSFYNNEISEKSEIFDDQFSVERPDGSNFTLKIRSTKLEDSAMYFCASRGEGGRTNEKLFFGSGTQLSVL.

V and J are TRBV7-9 and TRBJ2-5, with D tentatively TRBD1 or TRBD2 (5 bases each). Germline V lookup: CDR1 SEHNR, CDR2 FQNEAQ (reference sequence). The CDR3 consists of 17 residues. Trimming removed 5 bases from V and 7 bases from J, with 26 bases in between. The DNA for the CDR3 is TGTGCCAGCAGCACCGGCCGGGACCTAAACTCCCTCGGGACCCAGTACTTC. Translating it yields CASSTGRDLNSLGTQYF.

CDR3 in DNA: TGTGCCTCGTTAGCTAACTATGGCTACACCTTC. Its translation: CASLANYGYTF. V is TRBV30 and J is TRBJ1-2; D is ambiguous. With 7 bases removed from V and 0 bases from J, the gap between germline ends came to 6 bases. The CDR3 contains 11 residues. The germline CDR1 and CDR2 sequences are GTSNPN and SVGIG (reference sequence).

This chain connects TRBV27 to TRBJ1-1, with D possibly TRBD1 on 5 matching bases. Trimming removed 3 bases from V and 3 bases from J, with 8 bases in between. The CDR3 is 13 residues long. Looked up from germline, CDR1 is MNHEY and CDR2 is SMNVEV (reference sequence). The DNA for the CDR3 is TGTGCCAGCAGTTTTCTGGGGGACACTGAAGCTTTCTTT. It specifies CASSFLGDTEAFF.

The CDR3 here is CASGGLSNQPQHF. DNA for the CDR3: TGTGCCAGCGGCGGACTGAGCAATCAGCCCCAGCATTTT. The V gene is TRBV25-1, the J gene TRBJ1-5; D is ambiguous. The CDR3 contains 13 residues. The germline CDR1 and CDR2 sequences are MGHDK and SYGVNS. Trimming removed 8 bases from V and 1 base from J, with 9 bases in between.

The genes are TRBV20-1 and TRBJ2-7, with D perhaps matching TRBD1 (5 bases). The length of the CDR3 is 15 residues. Trimming removed 3 bases from V and 1 base from J, with 16 bases in between. Germline loops: CDR1 DFQATT, CDR2 SNEGSKA (reference sequence). CDR3 residues: CSASARVRGSYEQYF. The DNA of the CDR3 is TGCAGTGCTAGTGCCAGGGTTCGTGGGTCCTACGAGCAGTACTTC.